These 27 T cell receptor beta chains came from one sample sequenced in a study of blood T cell repertoires in COVID-19. Repertoires were generated with immunoSEQ multiplex PCR, while TCRdb's copy carries only in-frame clones and drops some. Of some 200,000 clones in the sample, about 87% were seen once. Material: PBMCs or T cells enriched from blood (not recorded which). These receptors were obtained from a young man with acute COVID-19.

This clone was seen a single time. The CDR3 loop is CASSSPSGPHNNEQFF. The DNA for the CDR3 is TGTGCCAGCAGTTCCCCTAGCGGGCCACATAACAATGAGCAGTTCTTC. This chain uses TRBV6-5 with TRBJ2-1, with 8 bases lining up with TRBD2. V shed 4 bases and J 5 bases; nucleotides not matched to a gene: 10. CDR3 size: 16 residues. The germline CDR1 and CDR2 sequences are MNHEY and SVGAGI.

The V and J genes are TRBV7-9 and TRBJ2-7; 10 positions match TRBD1. Trimming at V came to 5 bases and at J to 3 bases, leaving 7 bases not matched to a gene. The CDR3 sequence is 15 residues long. Germline loops: CDR1 SEHNR, CDR2 FQNEAQ (reference sequence). This CDR3 reads CASSRSRDRGYEQYF. CDR3 nucleotides: TGTGCCAGCAGCCGCTCGAGGGACAGGGGCTACGAGCAGTACTTC.

The gene calls are TRBV28 and TRBJ1-2; TRBD1 agrees at 10 bases. Germline loops: CDR1 MDHEN, CDR2 SYDVKM. V was pared by 5 bases and J by 8 bases, with 8 bases of the junction left unmatched. This CDR3 has 14 amino acids. The CDR3 spells CASSTRDRGGGYTF. The DNA of the CDR3 is TGTGCCAGCAGTACAAGGGACAGGGGCGGCGGCTACACCTTC.

This chain joins TRBV18 and TRBJ1-1, with 7 bases identical to TRBD1. Germline CDR1 KGHSH, CDR2 LQKENI. V lost 3 bases to trimming and J lost 5 bases; unmatched junction nucleotides: 15. This CDR3 contains 17 residues. The CDR3 region is CASSPRQGRSGLTEAFF. In DNA, the CDR3 is TGTGCCAGCTCACCTAGACAGGGTAGGTCCGGCTTGACTGAAGCTTTCTTT. Combining the CDR3 with reference TRBV18 and TRBJ1-1 gives the whole variable domain NAGVMQNPRHLVRRRGQEARLRCSPMKGHSHVYWYRQLPEEGLKFMVYLQKENIIDESGMPKERFSAEFPKEGPSILRIQQVVRGDSAAYFCASSPRQGRSGLTEAFFGQGTRLTVV.

V gene TRBV7-2 combines with J gene TRBJ2-5, with 12 bases fitting TRBD2. The CDR3 covers 17 residues. Germline-derived CDR1 and CDR2 are SGHTA and FQGNSA. Trimming cost V 6 bases and J 4 bases; bases outside gene matches: 12. This CDR3 is CASRLPLAGGPGETQYF. The CDR3 coding sequence is TGTGCCAGCAGATTGCCTCTAGCGGGAGGGCCCGGAGAGACCCAGTACTTC.

The V call is TRBV27, the J call TRBJ1-4; tentatively, D is TRBD1 (6 bases). Germline CDR1 reads MNHEY; CDR2 reads SMNVEV (reference sequence). V shed 5 bases and J shed 4 bases, with 8 bases lying between them. The CDR3 runs to 13 residues. The CDR3 nucleotides are TGTGCCAGCAGTAGGACAGTTAATGAAAAACTGTTTTTT. Translation: CASSRTVNEKLFF.

The chain combines TRBV5-6 with TRBJ1-4; unclear D gene. CDR1 and CDR2 (germline): SGHDT, YYEEEE. V gave up 0 bases and J gave up 8 bases, with 11 bases separating them. This CDR3 comprises 14 residues. CDR3 in amino acids: CASSLDGREEKLFF. CDR3 nucleotide sequence: TGTGCCAGCAGCTTGGACGGACGGGAAGAAAAACTGTTTTTT.

In DNA form, the CDR3 reads TGTGCCAGCAGTTTGGGGCGGGAGGGCCGGAATGAGCAGTTCTTC. The encoded protein is CASSLGREGRNEQFF. V and J are TRBV27 and TRBJ2-1, with 9 bases fitting TRBD2. The germline gives CDR1 MNHEY, CDR2 SMNVEV (reference sequence). The CDR3 has 15 residues. V was clipped by 3 bases and J by 7 bases; unmatched bases: 7.

The chain has TRBV11-3 and TRBJ2-1; the D is unclear. Trimming shortened V by 7 bases and J by 5 bases, and 18 bases separated the two germline ends. The length of the CDR3 is 15 residues. Looked up from germline, CDR1 is SGHNT and CDR2 is YENEEA. The chain's CDR3 is CASNHPFSGNNEQFF. The DNA for the CDR3 is TGTGCCAGCAACCACCCATTTTCCGGTAACAATGAGCAGTTCTTC.

CDR3 DNA: TGTGCCAGCAGCCCCCTACAGGGGGAGAACACTGAAGCTTTCTTT. Translation gives CASSPLQGENTEAFF. The rearrangement links TRBV16 to TRBJ1-1; 8 bases are a match to TRBD1. The CDR3 is 15 amino acids. Trimming cost V 4 bases and J 1 base; bases outside gene matches: 5. Germline CDR1 is KGHSY and CDR2 is FQNENV.

This clone was counted a single time. This chain links TRBV19 with TRBJ1-5; 8 bases are a match to TRBD1. The CDR3 has 15 residues. CDR1 LNHDA and CDR2 SQIVND come from the germline V gene (reference sequence). J lost 5 bases, V lost 6 bases, and 9 bases had no gene match. The DNA of the CDR3 is TGTGCCAGTAGCCCAGTCAGGGGGCAAGATCAGCCCCAGCATTTT. It is translated as CASSPVRGQDQPQHF.

This sequence joins TRBV4-1 and TRBJ2-7, with 9 positions matching TRBD2. Trimming removed 1 base from V and 4 bases from J; junction bases left unmatched: 5. Germline assignment: CDR1 MGHRA and CDR2 YSYEKL. This CDR3 spans 15 amino acids. Here the CDR3 DNA reads TGCGCCAGCAGCCAAGGTGGGACTAGCCGGTACGAGCAGTACTTC. This gives the protein CASSQGGTSRYEQYF.

The chain carries TRBV11-3 and TRBJ2-3; 10 bases match TRBD2. Germline V gene lookup returns CDR1 SGHNT and CDR2 YENEEA. Unmatched junction bases numbered 6, after V lost 4 bases and J lost 2 bases. This CDR3 region has 16 residues. The CDR3 nucleotides read TGTGCCAGCAGCTCACGGACTAGCGGACTCACAGATACGCAGTATTTT. It specifies CASSSRTSGLTDTQYF. The complete variable domain, with remaining parts taken from reference TRBV11-3 and TRBJ2-3, reads EAGVVQSPRYKIIEKKQPVAFWCNPISGHNTLYWYLQNLGQGPELLIRYENEEAVDDSQLPKDRFSAERLKGVDSTLKIQPAELGDSAVYLCASSSRTSGLTDTQYFGPGTRLTVL.

This clone has only one observation. This sequence joins TRBV21-1 and TRBJ1-1; the table calls TRBD1, which could not be checked here. TRBV21-1 is listed as a pseudogene. The CDR3 contains 17 residues. The CDR3 DNA reads TGTGCCAGCAGCAAGGAGGGGACAGACGATGCGAACACTGAAGCTTTCTTT. It encodes CASSKEGTDDANTEAFF.

The chain is built from TRBV28 and TRBJ2-7; 9 bases align to TRBD1. The CDR3 loop spans 14 amino acids. The V and J ends lost 7 bases and 3 bases, in that order; junction bases with no gene match: 7. Germline CDR1 MDHEN, CDR2 SYDVKM. The CDR3 DNA is TGTGCCAGCACCGGGGACAGGGAACACTACGAGCAGTACTTC. Amino acids: CASTGDREHYEQYF. Full variable domain (remainder filled in from reference TRBV28 and TRBJ2-7): DVKVTQSSRYLVKRTGEKVFLECVQDMDHENMFWYRQDPGLGLRLIYFSYDVKMKEKGDIPEGYSVSREKKERFSLILESASTNQTSMYLCASTGDREHYEQYFGPGTRLTVT.

The J gene is TRBJ2-2, the V gene TRBV10-1; D not resolved. V was shortened by 4 bases and J by 5 bases, with 8 bases between the two germline ends. The CDR3 is made up of 13 amino acids. Germline V CDR1 and CDR2: WNHNN, SYGVQD (reference sequence). This CDR3 reads CASSVGVTGELFF. The CDR3 DNA is TGCGCCAGCAGTGTAGGAGTAACCGGGGAGCTGTTTTTT.

This clone has just a few counts. The chain uses TRBV30 and TRBJ1-1; 8 nucleotides line up with TRBD1. Germline V gives CDR1 GTSNPN, CDR2 SVGIG (reference sequence). V dropped 3 bases and J dropped 0; count of bases not matched to a gene: 6. This CDR3 region has 15 residues. The CDR3 sequence is CAWSGQGVVNTEAFF. CDR3 nucleotide sequence: TGTGCCTGGAGCGGACAGGGAGTGGTGAACACTGAAGCTTTCTTT.

The V gene is TRBV3-1 (or the pseudogene TRBV3-2), the J gene TRBJ1-1; tentatively, D is TRBD1 (6 bases). Germline-derived CDR1 and CDR2 are LGHDT and YNNKEL (reference sequence). V lost 3 bases and J lost 1, with 12 bases in between. CDR3 length: 15 amino acids. The CDR3 reads CASSHRGQQNTEAFF. CDR3 DNA sequence: TGTGCCAGCAGCCATCGAGGACAGCAGAACACTGAAGCTTTCTTT.

The chain employs TRBV9 and TRBJ1-3, with 7 positions matching TRBD1. CDR3 size: 14 residues. The V gene's germline CDR1 is SGDLS and CDR2 YYNGEE. V shed 4 bases, J shed 1 base, and the junction held 2 bases outside the gene matches. The CDR3 region is CASSPTGSGNTIYF. The CDR3 region has the DNA TGTGCCAGCAGCCCGACAGGGTCTGGAAACACCATATATTTT.

V is TRBV7-2 and J is TRBJ1-1; D unclear. CDR3 size: 14 residues. V was clipped by 0 bases and J by 4 bases, with 9 bases between them. Germline assignment: CDR1 SGHTA and CDR2 FQGNSA. The CDR3 sequence is CASSLARRGTEAFF. The DNA for the CDR3 is TGTGCCAGCAGCTTAGCGCGCCGGGGCACTGAAGCTTTCTTT.

This clone has just one count. The rearrangement joins TRBV5-1 to TRBJ2-5; TRBD2 matches at 7 bases. Looked up from germline, CDR1 is SGHRS and CDR2 is YFSETQ. With 6 bases clipped from V and 5 bases from J, the junction kept 16 bases outside the gene matches. The CDR3 has 16 amino acids. The CDR3 DNA is TGCGCCAGCACCCGCCAAAGCCAGGGAGGGCCGGAGACCCAGTACTTC. Residues: CASTRQSQGGPETQYF. The full variable domain, in which reference TRBV5-1 and TRBJ2-5 provide the parts outside the CDR3, is KAGVTQTPRYLIKTRGQQVTLSCSPISGHRSVSWYQQTPGQGLQFLFEYFSETQRNKGNFPGRFSGRQFSNSRSEMNVSTLELGDSALYLCASTRQSQGGPETQYFGPGTRLLVL.

The chain has TRBV27 and TRBJ1-4; 9 positions match TRBD1. The J segment lost 8 bases and the V segment lost 5 bases, leaving 9 bases of the junction unmatched. Germline loops: CDR1 MNHEY, CDR2 SMNVEV (reference sequence). This CDR3 has 15 residues. The CDR3 protein is CASSDAQGAGEKLFF. CDR3 DNA: TGTGCCAGCAGTGATGCACAGGGGGCCGGGGAAAAACTGTTTTTT.

The rearrangement joins TRBV11-2 to TRBJ2-7, with D maybe TRBD2 (5 bases). The CDR3 runs 13 residues. V was clipped by 7 bases and J by 1 base, with 11 bases between them. The germline gives CDR1 SGHAT, CDR2 FQNNGV. CDR3 sequence (DNA): TGTGCCAGCACCACTAGTAGTTCCTACGAGCAGTACTTC. Its translation: CASTTSSSYEQYF.

The count of this clone is one. This sequence joins TRBV28 and TRBJ2-1; TRBD2 aligns across 12 bases. This CDR3 contains 20 residues. Per the germline V gene, CDR1 is MDHEN and CDR2 is SYDVKM. The junction had 16 bases not matched to a gene; V was cut back by 1 base and J by 6 bases. CDR3 residues: CASSLFLTSGRTSAINEQFF. The CDR3 coding sequence is TGTGCCAGCAGTTTATTCCTCACTAGCGGGAGGACCTCCGCAATCAATGAGCAGTTCTTC.

The rearrangement joins TRBV7-9 to TRBJ2-7; D is perhaps TRBD1 (5 bases). Trimming left V 3 bases short and J 6 bases short, with 9 bases between. This CDR3 is built from 12 residues. The germline V gene encodes CDR1 SEHNR and CDR2 FQNEAQ (reference sequence). CDR3 in amino acids: CASSLTVGEQYF. The CDR3 region has the DNA TGTGCCAGCAGCTTGACAGTTGGCGAGCAGTACTTC. Based on the CDR3 plus reference TRBV7-9 and TRBJ2-7, the full variable domain is DTGVSQNPRHKITKRGQNVTFRCDPISEHNRLYWYRQTLGQGPEFLTYFQNEAQLEKSRLLSDRFSAERPKGSFSTLEIQRTEQGDSAMYLCASSLTVGEQYFGPGTRLTVT.

In its sample, this clone was seen once. V gene TRBV5-1 combines with J gene TRBJ2-1; 11 bases match TRBD2. Trimming took 5 bases from V and 7 from J; bases not matched to a gene: 14. This CDR3 has 17 amino acids. Germline V lookup: CDR1 SGHRS, CDR2 YFSETQ. The CDR3 is CASSLSPALAGENEQFF. DNA of the CDR3: TGCGCCAGCAGTTTGTCCCCTGCACTAGCGGGAGAAAATGAGCAGTTCTTC.

The V gene is TRBV15, the J gene TRBJ1-5; the D gene is possibly TRBD1 (6 bases). This CDR3 spans 15 amino acids. Germline values: CDR1 LNHNV, CDR2 YYDKDF (reference sequence). The V and J ends lost 0 bases and 4 bases respectively, with 10 bases between them. Written as DNA, the CDR3 is TGTGCCACCAGCAGAGATCGGACAGTGAATCAGCCCCAGCATTTT. It yields the protein CATSRDRTVNQPQHF.